One T cell receptor beta chain is described in this entry. The data are from a study of blood T cell repertoires in COVID-19. For the study at large: Sites across the United States, Italy and Spain contributed samples from acute and convalescent COVID-19.

The method was immunoSEQ multiplex PCR; TCRdb's version includes in-frame clones alone and lacks a portion of them. The sample lists about 150,000 clones, more than 75% seen once, with approximately 5% in the top ten. Seattle patients were enrolled during active infection and followed longitudinally. Trimming took off 3 bases at V and 8 bases at J, with 19 bases between the two ends. This CDR3 spans 14 amino acids. CDR1 and CDR2 (germline): DFQATT, SNEGSKA (reference sequence). The V gene is TRBV20-1, the J gene TRBJ1-2; D ambiguous. Sequencing was carried out using peripheral blood. The receptor was isolated from an older woman with COVID-19, enrolled during active disease. The CDR3 nucleotides are TGCAGTGCTAGTGCCAGCGCCTCAACCCCCGGCTACACCTTC. Protein: CSASASASTPGYTF.